A selection of T cell receptor beta chains follows, all from one sample in a study of blood T cell repertoires in COVID-19. TCRdb keeps only in-frame clones here, not all; method: immunoSEQ multiplex PCR. The table includes over 300,000 clones, 88% detected once. Sequenced material: PBMCs or T cells enriched from blood (not recorded which). These receptors originate from a woman in her 30s with acute COVID-19. Each CDR3 is given with its conserved first and last residue. D genes are given only for firm matches. Where a row states a size, it is once, few, many or the class of an expanded clone; other rows omit it.

d_call clone_size j_call v_call cdr3_nt cdr3_aa
TRBD1 . TRBJ2-5 TRBV4-3 TGCGCCAGCAGCCGGACCCGGGACAGCTCCGAGACCCAGTACTTC CASSRTRDSSETQYF
. . TRBJ1-5 TRBV10-3 TGTGCCATCGCCCTCGATGCGAGCGGCCCCCAGCATTTT CAIALDASGPQHF
TRBD2 . TRBJ2-3 TRBV5-1 TGCGCCAGCAGCTTGGACGGACTAGCGGGGCACACAGATACGCAGTATTTT CASSLDGLAGHTDTQYF
. few TRBJ1-1 TRBV2 TGTGCCAGCAGTGAGTACAGGGACGAGAAGACTTTCTTT CASSEYRDEKTFF
. . TRBJ1-4 TRBV7-9 TGTGCCAGCAGCTTAGGTTTACAGGGTGAAAAACTGTTTTTT CASSLGLQGEKLFF
. . TRBJ2-7 TRBV4-1 TGCGCCAGCAGCCAAGAAAACGGGACACCGTACGAGCAGTACTTC CASSQENGTPYEQYF
. . TRBJ2-3 TRBV5-6 TGTGCCAGCAGCTGGTCGGAGGATACGCAGTATTTT CASSWSEDTQYF
. . TRBJ1-2 TRBV2 TGTGCCAGCAGGTCCCTAGCTTTCGGGGACTATGGCTACACCTTC CASRSLAFGDYGYTF
. once TRBJ1-3 TRBV6-6 TGTGCCAGCAGTCGGGACTCCTTCAACCCTTCTACTGGAAACACCATATATTTT CASSRDSFNPSTGNTIYF
TRBD1 . TRBJ1-2 TRBV6-5 TGTGCCAGCAGCGCCGGACAGGGGTACTATGGCTACACCTTC CASSAGQGYYGYTF
. . TRBJ1-1 TRBV20-1 TGCAGTGCTATTGACAGTTACACTGAAGCTTTCTTT CSAIDSYTEAFF
. . TRBJ2-7 TRBV27 TGTGCCAGCAGTTTATCGGTGAGTTCCTACGAGCAGTACTTC CASSLSVSSYEQYF
. . TRBJ1-5 TRBV12-3/TRBV12-4 TGTGCCAGCAGTCCGGGAGATGGTCAGCCCCAGCATTTT CASSPGDGQPQHF